Included here is one T cell receptor (beta chain) sequence, with context. Its antigen is still unknown. The sample originates from a study of blood T cells in healthy people across ages. The study, taken as a whole, reports: The fall in TCR beta diversity per million T cells was roughly linear with age.

A J-beta primer mix and a sample-barcoded 5' primer were used in a second PCR of about 7 to 12 cycles. Template switching added a 12-random-nucleotide identifier to every cDNA molecule. Each CDR3 protein gets one entry after TCRdb re-called the 5' RACE reads with MiXCR. The sample contains fewer than 1,000,000 distinct CDR3 sequences, more than 40% of which appear only once. The authors isolated at least 6 million PBMCs per sample. Total RNA, at least 5.5 micrograms per sample, came from PBMCs. This receptor was obtained from a man between 60 and 75 years old in good health. Material: blood.

CDR3 sequence (DNA): TGTGCCAGTAGTATTGGGGACAGGGCGGCTTCACCCCTCCACTTT. Its translation is CASSIGDRAASPLHF. V usage is TRBV19 and J usage is TRBJ1-6, with 9 bases aligning to TRBD1. Germline CDR1 is LNHDA and CDR2 is SQIVND (reference sequence). The CDR3 contains 15 residues. Trimming took 3 bases from V and 9 from J; bases not matched to a gene: 6.